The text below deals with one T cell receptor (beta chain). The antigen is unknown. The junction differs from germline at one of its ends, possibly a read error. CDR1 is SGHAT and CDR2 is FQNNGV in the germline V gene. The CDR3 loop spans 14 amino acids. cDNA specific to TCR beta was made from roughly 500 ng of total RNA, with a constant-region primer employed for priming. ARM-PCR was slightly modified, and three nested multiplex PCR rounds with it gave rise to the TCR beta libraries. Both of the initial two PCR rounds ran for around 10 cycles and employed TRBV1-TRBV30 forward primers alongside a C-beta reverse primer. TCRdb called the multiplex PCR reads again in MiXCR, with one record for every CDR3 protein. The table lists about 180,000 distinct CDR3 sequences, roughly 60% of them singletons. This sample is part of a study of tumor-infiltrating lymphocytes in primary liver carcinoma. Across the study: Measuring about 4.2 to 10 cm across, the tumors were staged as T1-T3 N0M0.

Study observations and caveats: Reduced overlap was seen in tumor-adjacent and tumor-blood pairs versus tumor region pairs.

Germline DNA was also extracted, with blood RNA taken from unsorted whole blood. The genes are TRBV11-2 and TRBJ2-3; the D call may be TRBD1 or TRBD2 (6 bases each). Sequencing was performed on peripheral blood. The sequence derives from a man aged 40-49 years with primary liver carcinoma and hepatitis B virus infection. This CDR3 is CARSLGGGADTQYF. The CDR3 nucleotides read TGTGCCAGGAGCTTAGGAGGGGGAGCGGATACGCAGTATTTT. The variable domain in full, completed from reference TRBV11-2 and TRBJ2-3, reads EAGVAQSPRYKIIEKRQSVAFWCNPISGHATLYWYQQILGQGPKLLIQFQNNGVVDDSQLPKDRFSAERLKGVDSTLKIQPAKLEDSAVYLCARSLGGGADTQYFGPGTRLTVL.